What follows are 22 T cell receptor beta chains derived from one specimen sequenced in a study of T-cell memory formation after mild COVID-19. TCRdb processed the 5' RACE reads anew with MiXCR; each CDR3 protein has one entry. Altogether roughly 110,000 distinct CDR3 sequences are present, roughly an eighth being singletons, with the ten largest covering roughly 40%. Sequencing input: PBMCs or a T cell subset sorted from them (not recorded which). The source of these receptors is a man younger than 35 who had mild COVID-19 (a few samples of this study predate the infection). Cell type and time point are not known.

This clonotype has ten or more counts. J is TRBJ2-7 and V is TRBV20-1, with D tentatively TRBD1 (6 bases). Germline V gene lookup returns CDR1 DFQATT and CDR2 SNEGSKA (reference sequence). Trimming removed 6 bases at V and 3 bases at J, with 12 bases between. The CDR3 sequence is 12 residues long. The CDR3: CSAPDSFYEQYF. The CDR3 DNA is TGCAGTGCCCCGGACAGTTTCTACGAGCAGTACTTC.

This clonotype was detected a few times. This rearrangement joins TRBV7-9 to TRBJ1-1; tentatively, D is TRBD1 (6 bases). This CDR3 is 17 amino acids long. Per germline, CDR1 SEHNR and CDR2 FQNEAQ (reference sequence). The V gene lost 5 bases and the J gene lost 3 bases, with 22 bases spanning the gap. The CDR3 spells CASSPTGRGRRDTEAFF. DNA of the CDR3: TGTGCCAGCAGCCCTACTGGACGGGGGCGCCGGGACACTGAAGCTTTCTTT.

The chain recombines TRBV11-2 with TRBJ2-3; D gene uncertain. Germline lookup yields CDR1 SGHAT and CDR2 FQNNGV. The CDR3 totals 13 residues. The ends were cut back, 2 bases at V and 5 bases at J, with 8 bases in the middle. This CDR3 is CASSLYQQDTQYF. The CDR3, as DNA: TGTGCCAGCAGCTTATATCAGCAAGATACGCAGTATTTT.

The chain joins TRBV28 to TRBJ2-7, with D perhaps TRBD2 (5 bases). Germline values: CDR1 MDHEN, CDR2 SYDVKM. The ends were cut back, 6 bases at V and 10 bases at J, with 19 bases in the middle. The CDR3 has 13 amino acids. The CDR3 DNA is TGTGCCAGCAGCACATACCGGGGTCTAGAACAGTACGTC. Translating it yields CASSTYRGLEQYV.

There are a few counts of this clonotype. J is TRBJ2-5 and V is TRBV11-2; D possibly uses TRBD1 or TRBD2 (6 bases each). CDR3 length: 14 amino acids. Per the germline V gene, CDR1 is SGHAT and CDR2 is FQNNGV. Trimming removed 5 bases at V and 4 bases at J, with 14 bases between. The CDR3, as DNA: TGTGCCAGCAGCCCCCCGGGGGCGGGAGAGACCCAGTACTTC. It is translated as CASSPPGAGETQYF.

CDR3 nucleotides: TGCAGTGCTAGAGACTGGGAGGGCCTGAACACTGAAGCTTTCTTT. Translated: CSARDWEGLNTEAFF. The chain uses TRBV20-1 and TRBJ1-1; no reliable D call. Trimming took 0 bases from V and 0 from J, leaving 11 bases between them. The CDR3 is made up of 15 amino acids. Germline V CDR1 and CDR2: DFQATT, SNEGSKA (reference sequence).

The V gene is TRBV29-1, the J gene TRBJ1-1, with TRBD1 identical over 7 bases. This CDR3 spans 12 amino acids. The V gene's germline CDR1 is SQVTM and CDR2 ANQGSEA. Losses at the gene ends were 7 bases for V and 5 bases for J; bases not matched to a gene: 7. For the CDR3, the DNA is TGCAGCGCCCCGGACAGGAGGACTGAAGCTTTCTTT. This codes for CSAPDRRTEAFF. The entire variable domain, with the rest obtained from reference TRBV29-1 and TRBJ1-1, is as follows: SAVISQKPSRDICQRGTSLTIQCQVDSQVTMMFWYRQQPGQSLTLIATANQGSEATYESGFVIDKFPISRPNLTFSTLTVSNMSPEDSSIYLCSAPDRRTEAFFGQGTRLTVV.

This rearrangement joins TRBV12-3 or TRBV12-4 to TRBJ2-1; 8 bases are a match to TRBD2. The CDR3 is made up of 17 amino acids. V trimming: 6 bases; J trimming: 10 bases; junction bases outside the gene matches: 20. The CDR3 spells CASSSPWRASGPPEQFF. The CDR3 DNA is TGTGCCAGCAGCTCCCCTTGGCGGGCTAGCGGGCCTCCGGAGCAGTTCTTC.

This clonotype was detected many times. This chain joins TRBV7-9 and TRBJ2-7, with a tentative D call TRBD2 (5 bases). The CDR3 covers 14 residues. Trimming shortened V by 3 bases and J by 3 bases, and 12 bases separated the two germline ends. Germline V lookup: CDR1 SEHNR, CDR2 FQNEAQ (reference sequence). The CDR3 loop is CASSFSTGNYEQYF. As DNA, the CDR3 is TGTGCCAGCAGCTTTAGTACGGGGAACTACGAGCAGTACTTC. The full variable domain, its missing parts supplied by reference TRBV7-9 and TRBJ2-7, is DTGVSQNPRHKITKRGQNVTFRCDPISEHNRLYWYRQTLGQGPEFLTYFQNEAQLEKSRLLSDRFSAERPKGSFSTLEIQRTEQGDSAMYLCASSFSTGNYEQYFGPGTRLTVT.

This clonotype was counted ten times or more. The chain links TRBV4-3 to TRBJ2-7, with D possibly being TRBD1 (5 bases). The CDR3 sequence is 16 residues long. V was shortened by 0 bases and J by 2 bases, with 14 bases between the two germline ends. Germline V gene data show CDR1 as LGHNA and CDR2 as YSLEER. CDR3 DNA sequence: TGCGCCAGCAGCCAAGAGGTACCAGGGCCGGCCTACGAGCAGTACTTC. Translating gives CASSQEVPGPAYEQYF.

This clonotype has a handful of counts. The J gene is TRBJ2-2, the V gene TRBV5-1; 7 nucleotides align to TRBD2. The ends lost 7 bases at V and 1 base at J; junction bases unmatched: 7. Germline lookup yields CDR1 SGHRS and CDR2 YFSETQ. CDR3 length: 15 amino acids. This CDR3 reads CASGWGLLNTGELFF. The DNA of the CDR3 is TGCGCCAGCGGATGGGGACTACTGAACACCGGGGAGCTGTTTTTT.

The chain uses TRBV6-2 or TRBV6-3 and TRBJ2-1, with 9 bases aligning to TRBD1. The CDR3 spans 15 residues. Germline values: CDR1 MNHEY, CDR2 SVGEGT. V lost 6 bases to trimming and J lost 9 bases; unmatched junction nucleotides: 12. CDR3 amino acids: CASSFPRTGVGEQFF. In nucleotides, the CDR3 is TGTGCCAGCAGCTTTCCCCGGACAGGGGTTGGTGAGCAGTTCTTC.

The chain links TRBV4-1 to TRBJ2-3; D gene unclear. The germline V gene has CDR1 MGHRA and CDR2 YSYEKL. This CDR3 comprises 15 residues. Trimming pared 2 bases from V and 3 bases from J, leaving 12 bases between. CDR3 sequence: CASSQFRTDTDTQYF. The CDR3 nucleotides read TGCGCCAGCAGCCAATTTCGGACCGATACAGATACGCAGTATTTT.

This clonotype was observed a few times. J is TRBJ2-3 and V is TRBV4-3; TRBD1 might be the D (7 bases). Deletions cut 0 bases from V and 9 bases from J, with 13 bases between. The germline V gene has CDR1 LGHNA and CDR2 YSLEER. The CDR3 covers 14 residues. The CDR3 coding sequence is TGCGCCAGCAGCCAAGATAGGAGGGGGCGGACGCAGTATTTT. It encodes CASSQDRRGRTQYF.

This chain connects TRBV7-8 to TRBJ2-7, with D possibly being TRBD1 or TRBD2 (5 bases each). From germline, CDR1 is SGHVS and CDR2 FQNEAQ. This CDR3 comprises 13 residues. Trimming removed 5 bases from V and 7 bases from J, with 15 bases in between. The CDR3 reads CASSTSGNREQYF. The CDR3 DNA reads as TGTGCCAGCAGCACATCGGGGAACAGGGAGCAGTACTTC.

The table lists this clonotype with a few counts. In DNA form, the CDR3 reads TGTGCCAGCAGTACCGGGTGGGGCCTGTACTTC. Translation: CASSTGWGLYF. The chain has TRBV12-3 or TRBV12-4 and TRBJ2-7, with a tentative D call TRBD1 (5 bases). The CDR3 spans 11 residues. Trimming pared 5 bases from V and 12 bases from J, leaving 14 bases between.

This clonotype was observed at least ten times. CDR3 loop: CASSLAHLNTEAFF. The DNA of the CDR3 is TGTGCCAGCAGCTTAGCCCACCTGAACACTGAAGCTTTCTTT. V gene TRBV7-9 combines with J gene TRBJ1-1; D call uncertain. V was clipped by 0 bases and J by 0 bases, with 5 bases between them. The CDR3 has 14 residues. CDR1 is SEHNR and CDR2 is FQNEAQ in the germline V gene (reference sequence).

The chain uses TRBV29-1 and TRBJ2-3; D is possibly TRBD1 or TRBD2 (6 bases each). Germline V gives CDR1 SQVTM, CDR2 ANQGSEA. Trimming shortened V by 5 bases and J by 3 bases, and 18 bases separated the two germline ends. This CDR3 spans 15 amino acids. CDR3 bases: TGCAGCGTTCAAGGAGGGGGGTTGGAGACAGATACGCAGTATTTT. It translates to CSVQGGGLETDTQYF.

The J gene is TRBJ2-7, the V gene TRBV30; TRBD1 is a possible D gene (5 bases). The germline V and J ends were trimmed by 4 bases and 6 bases, with 16 bases remaining between them. The CDR3 has 13 amino acids. Germline CDR1 is GTSNPN and CDR2 is SVGIG (reference sequence). CDR3 coding DNA: TGTGCCTGGAAGGTCGGGCGAAGGGGCGAGCAGTACTTC. Translating gives CAWKVGRRGEQYF.

The J gene is TRBJ2-1, the V gene TRBV7-9, with 10 bases identical to TRBD1. Losses at the gene ends were 4 bases for V and 5 bases for J; bases not matched to a gene: 20. The germline gives CDR1 SEHNR, CDR2 FQNEAQ (reference sequence). This CDR3 has 20 residues. The CDR3 loop reads CASSSRRTGGIAGQHNEQFF. The CDR3 DNA sequence: TGTGCCAGCAGCTCTAGACGGACAGGGGGTATAGCGGGACAGCACAATGAGCAGTTCTTC.

This clonotype was detected ten times or more. The rearrangement links TRBV6-5 to TRBJ2-1, with D unclear. CDR3 size: 14 residues. Per germline, CDR1 MNHEY and CDR2 SVGAGI. V was pared by 7 bases and J by 4 bases, with 14 bases between. The CDR3 bases are TGTGCCAGCACCTCTGTGGGCGGTTACAATGAGCAGTTCTTC. It translates to CASTSVGGYNEQFF.

The J gene is TRBJ2-6, the V gene TRBV4-3, with D uncertain. The CDR3 is 15 amino acids. Between the trimmed V and J ends, which lost 1 base and 1 base, there was a span of 5 bases. The germline CDR1 and CDR2 sequences are LGHNA and YSLEER. As DNA, the CDR3 is TGCGCCAGCAGCCAAGGAACTTCTGGGGCCAACGTCCTGACTTTC. It yields the protein CASSQGTSGANVLTF.